These 28 T cell receptor beta chains share one sample of origin, sequenced in a study of Graves' ophthalmopathy and Graves' hyperthyroidism (dated by TCRdb to the late 2010s). For sequencing, an Illumina HiSeq 2000 was employed. For repertoire sequencing, the TCR beta CDR3 regions were amplified from RNA transcripts. The first round of RT-PCR was done with HTBI primers and the Qiagen OneStep RT-PCR kit, and was followed by a second round of multiplex PCR, then size selection and purification. TCRdb reran the public reads through fastp at Q25 and MiXCR, keeping productive beta chains. Identical CDR3 protein sequences are pooled into one entry, listed with their most common genes and DNA. The sample table shows over a million distinct CDR3 sequences, and about 38% are seen once. The ten largest account for 11% of the sample. The sequenced material came from peripheral blood or thyroid tissue (not recorded which). Every receptor here comes from an adult man with Graves' hyperthyroidism.

J is TRBJ2-5 and V is TRBV7-9; D unresolved. The V and J ends lost 1 base and 5 bases respectively, with 11 bases between them. Germline V gene lookup returns CDR1 SEHNR and CDR2 FQNEAQ (reference sequence). The CDR3 consists of 14 residues. The DNA for the CDR3 is TGTGCCAGCAGCTTAGAAGAGGATCGGGAGACCCAGTACTTC. Encoded protein: CASSLEEDRETQYF.

V is TRBV6-5 and J is TRBJ1-1, with D possibly matching TRBD1 (6 bases). The length of the CDR3 is 16 residues. V was shortened by 0 bases and J by 4 bases, with 15 bases between the two germline ends. CDR1 is MNHEY and CDR2 is SVGAGI in the germline V gene. For the CDR3, the DNA is TGTGCCAGCAGTTACTCTCCCGGGGGGCGTCTCACTGAAGCTTTCTTT. Translating gives CASSYSPGGRLTEAFF.

This clonotype was recorded at least ten times. The rearrangement joins TRBV29-1 to TRBJ2-7, with D maybe TRBD2 (6 bases). The germline V gene encodes CDR1 SQVTM and CDR2 ANQGSEA. V was pared by 6 bases and J by 0 bases, with 15 bases between. The CDR3 length is 14 residues. CDR3 sequence reads: CSVMTRISSYEQYF. The CDR3 DNA follows: TGCAGCGTAATGACTAGGATTAGCTCCTACGAGCAGTACTTC.

As DNA, the CDR3 is TGTGCCAGCAGCTTGTCGCAGCTGAAAGAGACCCAGTACTTC. This sequence encodes CASSLSQLKETQYF. V usage is TRBV11-2 and J usage is TRBJ2-7; D unresolved. The DNA matches TRBJ2-5 better at its end, which makes the J call doubtful. From germline, CDR1 is SGHAT and CDR2 FQNNGV. The CDR3 runs to 14 residues.

The rearrangement links TRBV2 to TRBJ2-2; a possible D gene is TRBD2 (7 bases). The ends were cut back, 9 bases at V and 4 bases at J, with 18 bases in the middle. Germline assignment: CDR1 SNHLY and CDR2 FYNNEI. This CDR3 contains 15 residues. The CDR3 here is CARSQSRGATGELFF. CDR3 in DNA: TGTGCCAGGAGCCAGAGCCGGGGGGCCACCGGGGAGCTGTTTTTT.

This chain joins TRBV29-1 and TRBJ1-2; 7 bases are shared with TRBD1. CDR1 SQVTM and CDR2 ANQGSEA come from the germline V gene. J gave up 6 bases and V 6 bases, and 4 bases lay outside the gene matches. This CDR3 has 11 residues. CDR3 in DNA: TGCAGCGTGGCAGGGACAGATGGCTACACCTTC. Translated, it gives CSVAGTDGYTF.

The chain links TRBV10-3 to TRBJ2-3; 12 bases fit TRBD2. There are 20 residues in the CDR3. J lost 0 bases, V lost 2 bases, and 12 bases had no gene match. The V gene's germline CDR1 is ENHRY and CDR2 SYGVKD. The CDR3 is CAISEEGPSGRAGSTDTQYF. As DNA, the CDR3 is TGTGCCATCAGTGAGGAGGGGCCTAGCGGGAGGGCCGGTAGCACAGATACGCAGTATTTT.

Here the CDR3 reads CASSLMGGVMNTEAFF. The CDR3 DNA reads as TGTGCCAGCAGCCTCATGGGTGGGGTAATGAACACTGAAGCTTTCTTT. This chain uses TRBV7-9 with TRBJ1-1; D unresolved. Germline V gives CDR1 SEHNR, CDR2 FQNEAQ (reference sequence). The CDR3 contains 16 residues. Trimming took off 5 bases at V and 0 bases at J, with 16 bases between the two ends.

A remark on this clonotype: The germline gene is not matched at one end of the junction; a read error may be the cause. V and J are TRBV20-1 and TRBJ2-7, with D possibly matching TRBD1 (6 bases). This CDR3 spans 14 amino acids. The V gene's germline CDR1 is DFQATT and CDR2 SNEGSKA (reference sequence). The CDR3 DNA reads TGCAGTGCTAGAATTACGGACAGCTCCTTCGAGCAGTACTTC. It codes for CSARITDSSFEQYF.

This clonotype was counted at least ten times. V and J are TRBV19 and TRBJ1-1, with 7 bases identical to TRBD1. J lost 1 base, V lost 8 bases, and 7 bases had no gene match. The CDR3 is made up of 14 amino acids. CDR1 LNHDA and CDR2 SQIVND come from the germline V gene (reference sequence). The CDR3, as DNA: TGTGCCAGTCGAGCCCGGGACAGGAACACTGAAGCTTTCTTT. Its protein is CASRARDRNTEAFF.

This clonotype was seen repeatedly, ten times or more. The J gene is TRBJ2-2, the V gene TRBV5-1; 10 bases line up with TRBD2. The CDR3 is 16 residues long. Germline V lookup: CDR1 SGHRS, CDR2 YFSETQ. V shed 7 bases, J shed 7 bases, and the junction held 13 bases outside the gene matches. The DNA of the CDR3 is TGCGCCAGCTCCTTTGGGCTAGCGGGAGTAATCGGGGAGCTGTTTTTT. Protein sequence: CASSFGLAGVIGELFF.

The chain links TRBV7-2 to TRBJ2-7, with D possibly TRBD1 on 5 matching bases. V was shortened by 1 base and J by 0 bases, with 13 bases between the two germline ends. The length of the CDR3 is 16 residues. CDR1 is SGHTA and CDR2 is FQGNSA in the germline V gene. The CDR3 protein is CASSLGGEVNSYEQYF. The CDR3 region has the DNA TGTGCCAGCAGCTTAGGGGGCGAAGTCAACTCCTACGAGCAGTACTTC.

Comments on this clonotype: A much larger clone lies one base from this, so it may be a read error. The chain carries TRBV20-1 and TRBJ1-6, with D perhaps TRBD1 (5 bases). Germline CDR1 DFQATT, CDR2 SNEGSKA (reference sequence). Trimming pared 0 bases from V and 5 bases from J, leaving 14 bases between. The CDR3 spans 16 residues. The CDR3 here is CSARDSLQGHNSPLHF. Here the CDR3 DNA reads TGCAGTGCTAGAGATTCGCTTCAGGGTCATAATTCACCCCTCCACTTT.

About this clonotype: Lacking the conserved final phenylalanine or tryptophan, this CDR3 likely reflects a read error. Because the CDR3's place on the DNA is in doubt, the DNA is left out and the CDR3 is given as listed by TCRdb. This rearrangement joins TRBV29-1 to TRBJ1-4; TRBD1 is taken as the D call from the table, unchecked against the DNA. Germline V gives CDR1 SQVTM, CDR2 ANQGSEA. Counting both end residues, the CDR3 totals 9 amino acids. This chain's CDR3 is CSVGGTPDY.

A word on this clonotype: Possible read error: a much larger clone is one base away. J is TRBJ2-5 and V is TRBV2; D is uncertain. The CDR3 runs to 15 residues. Germline values: CDR1 SNHLY, CDR2 FYNNEI. V dropped 2 bases and J dropped 2 bases, with 12 bases sitting between them. Here the CDR3 reads CASSEQRAEQETQYF. The CDR3 DNA is TGTGCCAGCAGTGAACAAAGGGCAGAACAAGAGACCCAGTACTTC.

This clonotype showed up just a few times. The chain joins TRBV12-3 or TRBV12-4 to TRBJ2-5; D is perhaps TRBD1 (6 bases). The CDR3 totals 15 residues. Trimming took off 2 bases at V and 7 bases at J, with 17 bases between the two ends. The CDR3 DNA is TGTGCCAGCAGTTTAAGGGATACAGGGTCGGGGACCCAGTACTTC. Translation: CASSLRDTGSGTQYF.

The chain has TRBV19 and TRBJ1-3; D gene unclear. V was shortened by 0 bases and J by 4 bases, with 16 bases between the two germline ends. The germline V gene encodes CDR1 LNHDA and CDR2 SQIVND (reference sequence). The CDR3 extends over 17 amino acids. The CDR3: CASSIDQGWGSGNTIYF. The CDR3 DNA reads as TGTGCCAGTAGTATAGATCAAGGTTGGGGTTCCGGAAACACCATATATTTT.

This clonotype has a count of ten or more. The chain has TRBV14 and TRBJ2-7, with D perhaps TRBD1 (5 bases). The germline CDR1 and CDR2 sequences are SGHDN and FVKESK. Trimming stripped 1 base from V and 5 bases from J, with 12 bases between. The CDR3 extends over 14 amino acids. This CDR3 reads CASSQGGLRHEQYF. The CDR3 DNA follows: TGTGCCAGCAGCCAAGGGGGCCTACGGCACGAGCAGTACTTC.

The chain employs TRBV12-3 or TRBV12-4 and TRBJ2-5; the D gene is possibly TRBD1 (5 bases). The V gene lost 2 bases and the J gene lost 3 bases, with 10 bases spanning the gap. This CDR3 has 14 residues. In nucleotides, the CDR3 is TGTGCCAGCAGTTTATCAGGCAGGGAAGAGACCCAGTACTTC. It yields the protein CASSLSGREETQYF.

The V and J genes are TRBV10-3 and TRBJ2-5; 9 bases fit TRBD1. Germline CDR1 and CDR2: ENHRY and SYGVKD. Germline trimming cut 6 bases from V and 4 bases from J; bases unmatched to any gene: 15. The length of the CDR3 is 17 residues. DNA for the CDR3: TGTGCCATCAGCCGGGAGCCGACAGGGGGGCTGTCAGAGACCCAGTACTTC. The encoded protein is CAISREPTGGLSETQYF.

The chain is built from TRBV20-1 and TRBJ2-5, with 11 bases that match TRBD2. Germline V gene data show CDR1 as DFQATT and CDR2 as SNEGSKA (reference sequence). Trimming removed 5 bases from V and 4 bases from J; junction bases left unmatched: 6. CDR3 size: 14 residues. CDR3 in amino acids: CSAYSGRASETQYF. CDR3 nucleotides: TGCAGTGCTTATAGCGGGAGGGCCTCAGAGACCCAGTACTTC.

The chain recombines TRBV18 with TRBJ2-2; D is ambiguous. The length of the CDR3 is 13 residues. Germline values: CDR1 KGHSH, CDR2 LQKENI. With 1 base removed from V and 6 bases from J, the gap between germline ends came to 6 bases. The CDR3 protein is CASSPLSSGELFF. The CDR3 nucleotides read TGTGCCAGCTCACCACTTTCTTCCGGGGAGCTGTTTTTT.

To note about this clonotype: Just one base apart from a much larger clone, this may be a read error. The chain couples TRBV20-1 to TRBJ1-5; D is unclear. Trimming took off 5 bases at V and 4 bases at J, with 18 bases between the two ends. This CDR3 is 15 amino acids long. Germline CDR1 and CDR2: DFQATT and SNEGSKA (reference sequence). The CDR3 loop is CSAGAGSRSNQPQHF. CDR3 DNA: TGCAGTGCTGGAGCCGGGTCCCGCTCGAATCAGCCCCAGCATTTT.

To note about this clonotype: A much larger clone lies a single base off, so this may be a read error. J is TRBJ2-7 and V is TRBV29-1; perhaps TRBD2 as D (6 bases). CDR3 size: 15 residues. Per the germline V gene, CDR1 is SQVTM and CDR2 is ANQGSEA. Trimming pared 4 bases from V and 2 bases from J, leaving 18 bases between. The CDR3 sequence is CSVVQTGGYPYEQYF. The CDR3 DNA sequence: TGCAGCGTTGTACAGACCGGGGGTTACCCCTACGAGCAGTACTTC.

This clonotype was observed at least ten times. The chain carries TRBV7-9 and TRBJ1-4; a weak D match, TRBD1 (5 bases). There are 14 residues in the CDR3. Germline V gene sequence: CDR1 SEHNR, CDR2 FQNEAQ (reference sequence). The V end was cut by 5 bases, the J end by 5 bases, with 12 bases between. This chain's CDR3 is CASSGRQINEKLFF. For the CDR3, the DNA is TGTGCCAGCAGCGGGCGACAGATAAATGAAAAACTGTTTTTT.

Of note for this clonotype: Just one base apart from a much larger clone, this may be a read error. This chain uses TRBV10-3 with TRBJ1-5; TRBD1 agrees at 7 bases. Germline assignment: CDR1 ENHRY and CDR2 SYGVKD. This CDR3 region has 15 residues. With 5 bases clipped from V and 5 bases from J, the junction kept 9 bases outside the gene matches. CDR3 DNA sequence: TGTGCCATCAGTTTCAGACAGGGTGGCGATCAGCCCCAGCATTTT. Amino acid sequence: CAISFRQGGDQPQHF.

This clonotype was counted only a few times. The chain employs TRBV10-2 and TRBJ2-5; the match to TRBD2 covers 14 bases. J was trimmed by 5 bases and V by 4 bases; bases with no gene match: 6. CDR3 length: 16 amino acids. Germline V gene lookup returns CDR1 WSHSY and CDR2 SAAADI. The CDR3 protein is CASSAGLAGGGETQYF. The DNA of the CDR3 is TGCGCCAGCAGTGCCGGACTAGCGGGAGGAGGGGAGACCCAGTACTTC.

V gene TRBV7-8 combines with J gene TRBJ2-7, with D maybe TRBD2 (5 bases). The CDR3 consists of 14 residues. Trimming removed 3 bases from V and 3 bases from J, with 12 bases in between. Germline V CDR1 and CDR2: SGHVS, FQNEAQ. CDR3 coding DNA: TGTGCCAGCAGCTTGGAGGCCCCCAACTACGAGCAGTACTTC. The encoded protein is CASSLEAPNYEQYF. Complete variable domain (other parts from reference TRBV7-8 and TRBJ2-7): GAGVSQSPRYKVAKRGQDVALRCDPISGHVSLFWYQQALGQGPEFLTYFQNEAQLDKSGLPSDRFFAERPEGSVSTLKIQRTQQEDSAVYLCASSLEAPNYEQYFGPGTRLTVT.